A selection of T cell receptor beta chains follows, all from one sample in a study of cytomegalovirus exposure and HLA in healthy donors. Clones were sequenced by immunoSEQ multiplex PCR, and TCRdb holds only the in-frame ones, with some missing. The sample has approximately 130,000 clones; 75% to 85% are singletons. The sample taken for sequencing was PBMCs. Source of these receptors: a girl aged 2-10 years in good health and CMV-seronegative. CDR3s include the opening cysteine and the closing phenylalanine or tryptophan. The order of the fields is clone size, D gene, J gene, V gene, CDR3 protein, CDR3 DNA. D genes are given only for firm matches. Clone size is given for some rows only: seen once, a few or many times, or a class if the clone is expanded.

clone_size: once
d_call: TRBD1
j_call: TRBJ1-1
v_call: TRBV30
cdr3_aa: CAWIPNRGKNTEAFF
cdr3_nt: TGTGCCTGGATCCCCAACAGGGGGAAAAACACTGAAGCTTTCTTT

clone_size: -
d_call: TRBD2
j_call: TRBJ2-4
v_call: TRBV4-2
cdr3_aa: CASSQESSGRAKNIQYF
cdr3_nt: TGTGCCAGCAGCCAAGAGTCCAGCGGGAGAGCCAAAAACATTCAGTACTTC

clone_size: -
d_call: TRBD1
j_call: TRBJ1-2
v_call: TRBV7-9
cdr3_aa: CASSPPPSGTGNYGYTF
cdr3_nt: TGTGCCAGCAGCCCCCCACCCTCCGGGACAGGGAACTATGGCTACACCTTC

clone_size: -
d_call: TRBD1
j_call: TRBJ2-7
v_call: TRBV10-2
cdr3_aa: CASGTGFHYEQYF
cdr3_nt: TGCGCCAGCGGGACAGGGTTTCACTACGAGCAGTACTTC

clone_size: -
d_call: TRBD1
j_call: TRBJ1-6
v_call: TRBV4-2
cdr3_aa: CASSQEAGGNYNSPLHF
cdr3_nt: TGTGCCAGCAGCCAAGAAGCAGGGGGAAACTATAATTCACCCCTCCACTTT

clone_size: few
d_call: -
j_call: TRBJ1-4
v_call: TRBV5-1
cdr3_aa: CASSTGLLNEKLFF
cdr3_nt: TGCGCCAGCAGCACCGGACTGCTTAATGAAAAACTGTTTTTT

clone_size: -
d_call: -
j_call: TRBJ1-1
v_call: TRBV27
cdr3_aa: CASSLFAGLNTEAFF
cdr3_nt: TGTGCCAGCAGTTTATTCGCAGGCCTGAACACTGAAGCTTTCTTT

clone_size: -
d_call: -
j_call: TRBJ2-5
v_call: TRBV30
cdr3_aa: CAWSATKGGETQYF
cdr3_nt: TGTGCCTGGAGTGCGACCAAGGGGGGGGAGACCCAGTACTTC

clone_size: -
d_call: TRBD2
j_call: TRBJ2-7
v_call: TRBV30
cdr3_aa: CAWSVSGGDEQYF
cdr3_nt: TGTGCCTGGAGTGTATCGGGGGGAGATGAGCAGTACTTC

clone_size: -
d_call: TRBD1
j_call: TRBJ1-1
v_call: TRBV19
cdr3_aa: CASSSLSGQGRLYTEAFF
cdr3_nt: TGTGCCAGTAGTAGTCTGTCAGGACAGGGACGGTTGTACACTGAAGCTTTCTTT

clone_size: -
d_call: -
j_call: TRBJ1-2
v_call: TRBV5-5
cdr3_aa: CASSSEGVGGYTF
cdr3_nt: TGTGCCAGCAGCTCTGAGGGGGTGGGAGGCTACACCTTC

clone_size: many
d_call: TRBD2
j_call: TRBJ2-7
v_call: TRBV4-3
cdr3_aa: CASSQDSGPSYEQYF
cdr3_nt: TGCGCCAGCAGCCAAGATAGCGGGCCCTCCTACGAGCAGTACTTC

clone_size: -
d_call: -
j_call: TRBJ1-1
v_call: TRBV2
cdr3_aa: CASRGELNTEAFF
cdr3_nt: TGTGCCAGCCGGGGGGAATTGAACACTGAAGCTTTCTTT

clone_size: -
d_call: -
j_call: TRBJ1-2
v_call: TRBV18
cdr3_aa: CASSPDRTVPFLDGYTF
cdr3_nt: TGTGCCAGCTCACCAGACCGTACAGTTCCTTTCTTAGATGGCTACACCTTC

clone_size: -
d_call: -
j_call: TRBJ2-3
v_call: TRBV27
cdr3_aa: CASSSRDIASTDTQYF
cdr3_nt: TGTGCCAGCAGTTCCCGGGACATCGCTAGCACAGATACGCAGTATTTT

clone_size: -
d_call: TRBD1
j_call: TRBJ1-2
v_call: TRBV10-3
cdr3_aa: CAISDGGQGFVGYTF
cdr3_nt: TGTGCCATCAGTGACGGAGGACAGGGGTTCGTTGGCTACACCTTC

clone_size: few
d_call: -
j_call: TRBJ2-3
v_call: TRBV7-2
cdr3_aa: CASSLRTVSSTDTQYF
cdr3_nt: TGTGCCAGCAGCTTACGTACGGTGTCTAGCACAGATACGCAGTATTTT

clone_size: -
d_call: TRBD1
j_call: TRBJ2-2
v_call: TRBV6-5
cdr3_aa: CASEETGFLTGELFF
cdr3_nt: TGTGCCAGCGAGGAGACAGGGTTTTTGACCGGGGAGCTGTTTTTT

clone_size: -
d_call: TRBD1
j_call: TRBJ1-3
v_call: TRBV7-6
cdr3_aa: CASSLAISDRNIYF
cdr3_nt: TGTGCCAGCAGCTTAGCGATATCGGACAGGAACATATATTTT

clone_size: -
d_call: TRBD2
j_call: TRBJ2-3
v_call: TRBV4-3
cdr3_aa: CASSQKVTSGGGDTQYF
cdr3_nt: TGCGCCAGCAGCCAGAAGGTAACTAGCGGAGGGGGAGATACGCAGTATTTT

clone_size: -
d_call: TRBD1
j_call: TRBJ1-2
v_call: TRBV5-6
cdr3_aa: CASSYLDRDGYGYTF
cdr3_nt: TGTGCCAGCAGCTATCTAGACAGGGACGGGTATGGCTACACCTTC

clone_size: -
d_call: TRBD1
j_call: TRBJ2-2
v_call: TRBV25-1
cdr3_aa: CASQGASNTGELFF
cdr3_nt: TGTGCCAGTCAGGGGGCATCGAACACCGGGGAGCTGTTTTTT

clone_size: -
d_call: -
j_call: TRBJ1-2
v_call: TRBV27
cdr3_aa: CASSLLPGTTNYGYTF
cdr3_nt: TGTGCCAGCAGTTTACTCCCCGGGACAACTAACTATGGCTACACCTTC

clone_size: -
d_call: TRBD1
j_call: TRBJ1-3
v_call: TRBV28
cdr3_aa: CASSVTGTVSGNTIYF
cdr3_nt: TGTGCCAGCAGTGTGACAGGGACCGTCTCTGGAAACACCATATATTTT

clone_size: -
d_call: -
j_call: TRBJ2-5
v_call: TRBV2
cdr3_aa: CASSPDSQETQYF
cdr3_nt: TGTGCCAGCAGTCCCGACAGTCAAGAGACCCAGTACTTC

clone_size: -
d_call: TRBD2
j_call: TRBJ2-3
v_call: TRBV10-2
cdr3_aa: CASSVDGGADTQYF
cdr3_nt: TGCGCCAGCTCCGTCGACGGGGGGGCAGATACGCAGTATTTT

clone_size: -
d_call: TRBD1
j_call: TRBJ2-7
v_call: TRBV4-1
cdr3_aa: CASRPSRDRGFYEQYF
cdr3_nt: TGCGCCAGCAGACCAAGCCGGGACAGGGGCTTCTACGAGCAGTACTTC

clone_size: -
d_call: TRBD1
j_call: TRBJ2-2
v_call: TRBV5-1
cdr3_aa: CASSLTGGADTGELFF
cdr3_nt: TGCGCCAGCAGCCTAACAGGGGGCGCGGACACCGGGGAGCTGTTTTTT

clone_size: -
d_call: TRBD2
j_call: TRBJ2-1
v_call: TRBV11-2
cdr3_aa: CASHLSAGFYNEQFF
cdr3_nt: TGTGCCAGCCACTTATCAGCGGGGTTCTACAATGAGCAGTTCTTC

clone_size: -
d_call: -
j_call: TRBJ2-2
v_call: TRBV9
cdr3_aa: CASSVELALNTGELFF
cdr3_nt: TGTGCCAGCAGCGTAGAACTAGCCCTGAACACCGGGGAGCTGTTTTTT

clone_size: -
d_call: -
j_call: TRBJ1-1
v_call: TRBV9
cdr3_aa: CASSADLRNTEAFF
cdr3_nt: TGTGCCAGCAGCGCAGACTTAAGGAACACTGAAGCTTTCTTT

clone_size: once
d_call: -
j_call: TRBJ1-2
v_call: TRBV4-3
cdr3_aa: CASSQESRAEGLNYGYTF
cdr3_nt: TGCGCCAGCAGCCAAGAATCGAGGGCCGAGGGCCTTAACTATGGCTACACCTTC

clone_size: -
d_call: -
j_call: TRBJ1-2
v_call: TRBV6-6
cdr3_aa: CASSYSDSFYGYTF
cdr3_nt: TGTGCCAGCAGTTACTCAGACAGCTTCTATGGCTACACCTTC

clone_size: -
d_call: TRBD2
j_call: TRBJ2-7
v_call: TRBV10-1
cdr3_aa: CASSVASGSNEQYF
cdr3_nt: TGCGCCAGCAGTGTGGCTAGCGGGAGTAACGAGCAGTACTTC

clone_size: -
d_call: TRBD1
j_call: TRBJ1-1
v_call: TRBV18
cdr3_aa: CASSPGTGGNTEAFF
cdr3_nt: TGTGCCAGCTCACCGGGGACAGGGGGAAACACTGAAGCTTTCTTT

clone_size: -
d_call: -
j_call: TRBJ2-7
v_call: TRBV6-5
cdr3_aa: CASRTDREQYF
cdr3_nt: TGTGCCAGCAGAACCGACAGGGAGCAGTACTTC